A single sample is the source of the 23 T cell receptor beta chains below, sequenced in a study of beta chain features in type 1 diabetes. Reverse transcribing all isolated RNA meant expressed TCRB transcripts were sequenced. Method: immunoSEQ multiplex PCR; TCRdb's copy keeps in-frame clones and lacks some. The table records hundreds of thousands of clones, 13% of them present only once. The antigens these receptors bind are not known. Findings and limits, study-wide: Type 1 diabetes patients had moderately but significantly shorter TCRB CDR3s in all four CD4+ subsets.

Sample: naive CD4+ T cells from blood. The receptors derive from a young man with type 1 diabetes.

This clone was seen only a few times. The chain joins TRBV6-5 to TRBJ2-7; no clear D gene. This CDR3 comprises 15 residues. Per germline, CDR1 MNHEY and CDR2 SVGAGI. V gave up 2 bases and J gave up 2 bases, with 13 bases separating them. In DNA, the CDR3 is TGTGCCAGCAGTTACAGGGCCCGGAGCACCTACGAGCAGTACTTC. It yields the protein CASSYRARSTYEQYF.

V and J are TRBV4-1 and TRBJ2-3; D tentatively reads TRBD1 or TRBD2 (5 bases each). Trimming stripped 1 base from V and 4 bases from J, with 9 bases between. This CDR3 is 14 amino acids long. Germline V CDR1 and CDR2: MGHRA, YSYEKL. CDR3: CASSQVSGPDTQYF. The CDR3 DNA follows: TGCGCCAGCAGCCAAGTCTCGGGACCAGATACGCAGTATTTT.

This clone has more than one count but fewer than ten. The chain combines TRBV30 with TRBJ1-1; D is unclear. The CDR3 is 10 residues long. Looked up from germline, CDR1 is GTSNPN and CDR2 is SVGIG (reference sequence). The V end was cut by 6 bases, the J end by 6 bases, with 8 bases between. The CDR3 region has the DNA TGTGCCTGCAGCCCCCCTGAAGCTTTCTTT. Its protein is CACSPPEAFF.

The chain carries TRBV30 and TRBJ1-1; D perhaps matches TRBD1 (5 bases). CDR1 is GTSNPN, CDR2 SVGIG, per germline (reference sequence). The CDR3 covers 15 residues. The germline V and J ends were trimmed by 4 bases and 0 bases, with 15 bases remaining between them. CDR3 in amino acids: CAWIGRLTVNTEAFF. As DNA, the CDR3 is TGTGCCTGGATCGGACGCCTGACAGTGAACACTGAAGCTTTCTTT.

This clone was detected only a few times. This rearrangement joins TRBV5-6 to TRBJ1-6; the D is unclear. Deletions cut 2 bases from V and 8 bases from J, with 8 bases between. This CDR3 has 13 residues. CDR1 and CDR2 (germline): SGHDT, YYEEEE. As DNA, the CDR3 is TGTGCCAGCAGCTTTGCGGAGGATTCACCCCTCCACTTT. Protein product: CASSFAEDSPLHF.

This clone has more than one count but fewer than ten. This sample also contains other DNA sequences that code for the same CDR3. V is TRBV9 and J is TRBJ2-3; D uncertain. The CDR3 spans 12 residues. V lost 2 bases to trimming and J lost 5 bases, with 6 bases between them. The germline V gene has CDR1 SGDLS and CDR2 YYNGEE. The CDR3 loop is CASSVSGDTQYF. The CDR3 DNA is TGTGCCAGCAGCGTTTCGGGAGATACGCAGTATTTT.

The chain's CDR3 is CASSYSGRPSSYEQYF. The DNA for the CDR3 is TGTGCCAGCAGTTACTCGGGCAGGCCTAGCTCCTACGAGCAGTACTTC. The J gene is TRBJ2-7, the V gene TRBV6-5; unclear D gene. This CDR3 comprises 16 residues. Germline V lookup: CDR1 MNHEY, CDR2 SVGAGI. Trimming took off 0 bases at V and 0 bases at J, with 12 bases between the two ends.

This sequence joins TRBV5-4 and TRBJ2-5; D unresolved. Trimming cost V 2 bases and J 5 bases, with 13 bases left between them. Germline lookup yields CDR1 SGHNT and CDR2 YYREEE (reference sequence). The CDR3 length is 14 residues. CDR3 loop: CASSFSQDRETQYF. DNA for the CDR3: TGTGCCAGCAGCTTTTCCCAGGATCGGGAGACCCAGTACTTC.

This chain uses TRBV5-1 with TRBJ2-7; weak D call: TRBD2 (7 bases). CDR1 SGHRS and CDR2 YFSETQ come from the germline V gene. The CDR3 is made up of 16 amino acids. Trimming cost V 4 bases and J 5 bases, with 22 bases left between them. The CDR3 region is CASSPNWEGVVDEQYF. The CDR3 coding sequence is TGCGCCAGCAGCCCCAATTGGGAGGGGGTAGTCGACGAGCAGTACTTC.

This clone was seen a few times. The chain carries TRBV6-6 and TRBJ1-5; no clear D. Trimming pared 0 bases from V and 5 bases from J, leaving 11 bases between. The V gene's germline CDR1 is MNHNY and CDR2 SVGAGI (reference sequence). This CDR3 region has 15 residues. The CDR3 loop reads CASSYSSPQDQPQHF. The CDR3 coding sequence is TGTGCCAGCAGTTACTCGTCCCCTCAGGATCAGCCCCAGCATTTT.

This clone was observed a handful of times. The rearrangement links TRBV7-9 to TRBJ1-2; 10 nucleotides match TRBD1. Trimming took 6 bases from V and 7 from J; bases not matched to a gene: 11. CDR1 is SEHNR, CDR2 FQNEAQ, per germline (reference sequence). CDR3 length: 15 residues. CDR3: CASSSGTGEAGGYTF. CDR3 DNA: TGTGCCAGCAGTTCAGGGACAGGGGAAGCGGGTGGCTACACCTTC.

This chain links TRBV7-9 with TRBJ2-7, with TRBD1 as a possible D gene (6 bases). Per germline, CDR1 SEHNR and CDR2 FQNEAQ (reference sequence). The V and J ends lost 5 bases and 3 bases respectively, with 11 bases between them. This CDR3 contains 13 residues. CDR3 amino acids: CASSTGMGYEQYF. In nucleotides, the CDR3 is TGTGCCAGCAGCACAGGGATGGGCTACGAGCAGTACTTC.

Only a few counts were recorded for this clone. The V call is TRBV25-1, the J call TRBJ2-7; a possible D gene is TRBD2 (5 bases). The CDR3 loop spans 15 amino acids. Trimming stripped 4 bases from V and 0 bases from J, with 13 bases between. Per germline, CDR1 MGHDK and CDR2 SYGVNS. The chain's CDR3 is CASSAPAEYSYEQYF. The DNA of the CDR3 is TGTGCCAGCAGTGCCCCAGCGGAATACTCCTACGAGCAGTACTTC.

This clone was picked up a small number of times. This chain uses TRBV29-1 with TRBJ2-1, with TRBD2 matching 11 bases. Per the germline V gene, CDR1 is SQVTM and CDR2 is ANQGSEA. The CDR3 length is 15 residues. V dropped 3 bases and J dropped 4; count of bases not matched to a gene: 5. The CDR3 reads CSVEIAGGRYNEQFF. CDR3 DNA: TGCAGCGTTGAGATAGCGGGGGGGCGGTACAATGAGCAGTTCTTC.

The CDR3 region has the DNA TGTGCCAGCAGCTACCCTGCAGGGGAGCAGTTCTTC. Amino acids: CASSYPAGEQFF. The chain has TRBV5-6 and TRBJ2-1; tentative D call: TRBD1 (5 bases). Germline V lookup: CDR1 SGHDT, CDR2 YYEEEE. Trimming removed 3 bases from V and 10 bases from J, with 11 bases in between. The CDR3 is made up of 12 amino acids.

The CDR3 sequence is CSVAPRLTRDYGYTF. The CDR3, as DNA: TGCAGCGTCGCGCCTCGTCTAACACGGGACTATGGCTACACCTTC. This chain links TRBV29-1 with TRBJ1-2, with D unclear. V was trimmed by 6 bases and J by 3 bases, leaving 20 bases between them. CDR1 and CDR2 from the germline V gene are SQVTM and ANQGSEA. The CDR3 is 15 amino acids.

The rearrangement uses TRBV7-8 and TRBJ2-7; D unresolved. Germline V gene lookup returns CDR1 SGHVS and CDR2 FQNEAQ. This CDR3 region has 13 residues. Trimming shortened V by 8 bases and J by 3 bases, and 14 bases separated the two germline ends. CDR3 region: CASSRADGYEQYF. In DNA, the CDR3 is TGTGCCAGCTCCCGGGCCGACGGCTACGAGCAGTACTTC.

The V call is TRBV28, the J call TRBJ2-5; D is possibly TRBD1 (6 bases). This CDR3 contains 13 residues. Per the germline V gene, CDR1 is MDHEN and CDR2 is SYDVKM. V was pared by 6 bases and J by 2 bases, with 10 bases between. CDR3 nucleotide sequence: TGTGCCAGCAGAGCGCAGGGGCAAGAGACCCAGTACTTC. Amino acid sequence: CASRAQGQETQYF.

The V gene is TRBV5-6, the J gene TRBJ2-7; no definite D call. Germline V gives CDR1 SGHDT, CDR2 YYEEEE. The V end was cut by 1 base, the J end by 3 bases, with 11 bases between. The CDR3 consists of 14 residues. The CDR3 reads CASSLFGPVYEQYF. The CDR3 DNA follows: TGTGCCAGCAGCTTGTTCGGACCGGTCTACGAGCAGTACTTC. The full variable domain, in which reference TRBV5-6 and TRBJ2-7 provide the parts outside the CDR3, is DAGVTQSPTHLIKTRGQQVTLRCSPKSGHDTVSWYQQALGQGPQFIFQYYEEEERQRGNFPDRFSGHQFPNYSSELNVNALLLGDSALYLCASSLFGPVYEQYFGPGTRLTVT.

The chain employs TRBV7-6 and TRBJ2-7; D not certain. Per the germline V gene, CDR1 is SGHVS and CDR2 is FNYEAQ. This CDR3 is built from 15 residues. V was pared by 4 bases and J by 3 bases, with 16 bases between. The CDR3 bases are TGTGCCAGCAGCTCCGCGGACCTGATGAGCTACGAGCAGTACTTC. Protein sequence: CASSSADLMSYEQYF.

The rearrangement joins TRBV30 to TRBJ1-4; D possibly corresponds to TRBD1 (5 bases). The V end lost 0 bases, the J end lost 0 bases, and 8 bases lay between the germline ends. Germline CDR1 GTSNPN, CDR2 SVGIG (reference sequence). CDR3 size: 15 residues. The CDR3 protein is CAWSVGVATNEKLFF. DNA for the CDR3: TGTGCCTGGAGTGTGGGGGTTGCAACTAATGAAAAACTGTTTTTT.

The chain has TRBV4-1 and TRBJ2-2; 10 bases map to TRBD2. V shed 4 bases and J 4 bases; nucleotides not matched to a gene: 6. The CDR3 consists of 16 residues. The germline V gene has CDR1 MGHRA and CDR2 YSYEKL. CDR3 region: CASSLRTSGGTGELFF. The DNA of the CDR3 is TGCGCCAGCAGCCTCCGGACTAGCGGAGGCACCGGGGAGCTGTTTTTT.

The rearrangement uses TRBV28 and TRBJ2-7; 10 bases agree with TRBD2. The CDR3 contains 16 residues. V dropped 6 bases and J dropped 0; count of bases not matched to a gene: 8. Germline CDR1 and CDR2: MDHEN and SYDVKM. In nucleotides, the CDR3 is TGTGCCAGCAGAGCCGGGACTAGCGCCATCTCCTACGAGCAGTACTTC. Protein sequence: CASRAGTSAISYEQYF. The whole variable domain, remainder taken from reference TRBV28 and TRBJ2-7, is DVKVTQSSRYLVKRTGEKVFLECVQDMDHENMFWYRQDPGLGLRLIYFSYDVKMKEKGDIPEGYSVSREKKERFSLILESASTNQTSMYLCASRAGTSAISYEQYFGPGTRLTVT.